This is a list of T cell receptor beta chains from one sample in a study of T cell clonotyping in hematopoietic cell transplantation. Method: immunoSEQ multiplex PCR; TCRdb's copy keeps in-frame clones and lacks some. The sample records 9,000 to 15,000 clones, roughly 53% being singletons. The sequenced sample was peripheral blood mononuclear cells. The source of these receptors is a man aged 50-60 years in good health. Some clones in this sample may be carry-over from other donors' samples. The CDR3 runs from the conserved cysteine through the conserved F or W. D genes are given only for firm matches. Not all rows give a size; the values are once, few, many and, for expanded clones, a class.

d_call	v_call	j_call	clone_size	cdr3_aa	cdr3_nt
.	TRBV19	TRBJ1-2	.	CASLYAPDGYTF	TGTGCCAGCCTTTATGCCCCCGATGGCTACACCTTC
.	TRBV4-1	TRBJ1-2	once	CASSQDYGSYGYTF	TGCGCCAGCAGCCAAGATTACGGTAGCTATGGCTACACCTTC
.	TRBV30	TRBJ1-2	.	CAWGTDWYGYTF	TGTGCCTGGGGAACAGACTGGTATGGCTACACCTTC
.	TRBV30	TRBJ1-2	.	CAWTGVNGYTF	TGTGCCTGGACGGGCGTGAATGGCTACACCTTC
.	TRBV7-3	TRBJ1-5	.	CASSRKVYSNQPQHF	TGTGCCAGCAGCCGTAAGGTTTATAGCAATCAGCCCCAGCATTTT
.	TRBV9	TRBJ2-5	.	CASSDTPRGLGETQYF	TGTGCCAGCAGCGATACCCCTCGCGGCCTGGGGGAGACCCAGTACTTC
TRBD2	TRBV4-2	TRBJ2-2	.	CASSPDQAGGPGGELFF	TGTGCCAGCAGCCCAGACCAAGCGGGAGGGCCAGGCGGGGAGCTGTTTTTT
.	TRBV10-3	TRBJ2-5	.	CAISDGQQETQYF	TGTGCCATCAGTGACGGGCAACAAGAGACCCAGTACTTC
.	TRBV30	TRBJ1-4	.	CAWSVGGGGEKLFF	TGTGCCTGGAGTGTGGGAGGGGGGGGTGAAAAACTGTTTTTT
.	TRBV30	TRBJ1-3	.	CAWSVNGGNTIYF	TGTGCCTGGAGTGTTAACGGTGGAAACACCATATATTTT
.	TRBV19	TRBJ1-5	.	CASSIDGEAQPQHF	TGTGCCAGTAGTATAGACGGGGAGGCACAGCCCCAGCATTTT
TRBD1	TRBV11-3	TRBJ1-2	.	CASSLGDRGGYTF	TGTGCCAGCAGCTTGGGGGACAGGGGTGGCTACACCTTC